This T cell receptor (beta chain) was found in a study of blood T cell repertoires in COVID-19 (dated by TCRdb to 2020 to 2022). For the wider study: Samples covering the acute and convalescent phases of COVID-19 were provided by collaborators in the United States, Italy and Spain. The prospective study material was composed of cDNA or gDNA derived from T cells, B-cell-depleted T cells, or PBMCs. Subjects who had been exposed to COVID-19, were actively infected with it, or had recovered from it provided the deeply sampled blood TCRbeta repertoires that made up the dataset. A freely available public database, intended as a resource for researchers studying the immune response to SARS-CoV-2, is where the repertoires were released. Samples were obtained from the ongoing ImmuneRACE study (first 160 participants) and from approximately 1,200 subjects provided by 6 global collaborators. Nearly every sample came with metadata listing a de-identified subject ID, COVID-19 status, age in years and sex. Where HLA class I and class II types were available, the types were taken from metadata supplied by the sample provider, not from assay-based typing. Overall study outcomes, separate from this receptor: The quantity of clinical and demographic metadata differed by source and by participant and was supplied without curation.

Of note for this clone: Its antigen remains unidentified. Base qualities are not recorded, but no much larger clone differs from it by a single base.

Enrolling through a virtual design, the prospective study's participants ranged in age from roughly 18 to 90 years and lived across more than 20 United States geographic areas. Cohort assignment in the prospective study relied on participant-reported clinical history from a screening survey and a study questionnaire. Recovered participants in ImmuneRACE Cohort 3 were defined by two consecutive negative NP/OP PCR tests, clearance by a healthcare professional, or resolution of symptoms. Mobile phlebotomists in the prospective study collected whole blood, serum and a nasopharyngeal or oropharyngeal swab from every participant. Participants in the prospective study had the option to provide additional blood draws and questionnaires over a roughly 2-month period. Prospective study blood samples were shipped either frozen or at room temperature before DNA extraction. The germline V gene encodes CDR1 SEHNR and CDR2 FQNEAQ (reference sequence). From V the trimming removes 5 bases and from J it removes 7 bases, while the gene matches leave 7 bases of the junction unaccounted for. There are 15 amino acids in the CDR3, from cysteine to phenylalanine inclusive. Only the CDR3 part of the read is kept: 45 bases, read in frame from the first base.

The immunoSEQ Assay, a bias-controlled multiplex PCR, was used to amplify TCRbeta CDR3 regions from genomic DNA. The authors' analysis ran thus. The number of nucleated cells in each sample was estimated by amplification of reference gene primers within the assay. To quantify the absolute abundance of each unique TCRbeta CDR3 rearrangement, sequence reads were collapsed and filtered. For each sample, productive Simpson clonality was calculated as the square root of Simpson's diversity index across productive rearrangements. TCRdb limited this immuneACCESS table to in-frame rearrangements with V and J called. A share of clones is missing; checked studies link under half to unresolved V genes, and the rest is unexplained. The D gene and trimming were derived from the DNA, and the V and J assignments and clone size from that table. The sample data list over 200,000 clones, and 87% of these were observed just once. The ten largest clonotypes hold 11% of the sample.

This clonotype was obtained from a young man who had recovered from COVID-19. The chain was built from TRBV7-9 and TRBJ1-6; the central 8 bases match TRBD1. Sequencing used PBMCs or T cells enriched from blood (not recorded which). The CDR3 has the sequence CASSPGTGANSPLHF. The bases are TGTGCCAGCAGCCCAGGGACAGGTGCAAATTCACCCCTCCACTTT.